What follows is one T cell receptor beta chain and its context. The antigen is unknown. The sample is drawn from a study of monozygotic twins with inflammatory bowel disease. The study's findings and limits: On the inverse Simpson index, IBD patients scored lower for TCRbeta diversity than healthy co-twins. Whether twins were concordant or discordant made no difference to repertoire similarity, possibly from limited power. A lone strong IBD-associated signal or clonotype found no support.

CDR3 size: 15 residues. The V gene's germline CDR1 is SEHNR and CDR2 FQNEAQ (reference sequence). Every sample had its cDNA made across eight separate reactions. Reanalyzing the 5' RACE reads, TCRdb keeps one entry per CDR3 protein, without DNA. The repertoire shows about 300,000 distinct CDR3 sequences; the top ten hold roughly 5.2%. The chain carries TRBV7-9 and TRBJ1-4. The specimen was blood. The sequence was obtained from a human donor with ulcerative colitis or Crohn's disease, or a healthy co-twin of an affected twin (not recorded which). CDR3 amino acids: CASSLGTPANEKLFF. Complete variable domain (other parts from reference TRBV7-9 and TRBJ1-4): DTGVSQNPRHKITKRGQNVTFRCDPISEHNRLYWYRQTLGQGPEFLTYFQNEAQLEKSRLLSDRFSAERPKGSFSTLEIQRTEQGDSAMYLCASSLGTPANEKLFFGSGTQLSVL.